This entry features one T cell receptor (beta chain) sequence. CDR3 length: 14 amino acids. Trimming shortened V by 1 base and J by 1 base, and 8 bases separated the two germline ends. Germline V gene lookup returns CDR1 SGHRS and CDR2 YFSETQ. The sample is drawn from a study of blood T cell repertoires in COVID-19. About the study: The United States, Italy and Spain supplied acute and convalescent COVID-19 samples.

The protocol was immunoSEQ multiplex PCR, while the TCRdb copy is restricted to in-frame clones and leaves out a portion. The table records about 170,000 clones, about 83% of them present only once. The receptor was derived from a woman between 65 and 79 years old who had recovered from COVID-19. V is TRBV5-1 and J is TRBJ1-1; D call uncertain. Sequenced: peripheral blood. CDR3 nucleotides: TGCGCCAGCAGCTTGCAGACTTCGAACACTGAAGCTTTCTTT. This gives the protein CASSLQTSNTEAFF.